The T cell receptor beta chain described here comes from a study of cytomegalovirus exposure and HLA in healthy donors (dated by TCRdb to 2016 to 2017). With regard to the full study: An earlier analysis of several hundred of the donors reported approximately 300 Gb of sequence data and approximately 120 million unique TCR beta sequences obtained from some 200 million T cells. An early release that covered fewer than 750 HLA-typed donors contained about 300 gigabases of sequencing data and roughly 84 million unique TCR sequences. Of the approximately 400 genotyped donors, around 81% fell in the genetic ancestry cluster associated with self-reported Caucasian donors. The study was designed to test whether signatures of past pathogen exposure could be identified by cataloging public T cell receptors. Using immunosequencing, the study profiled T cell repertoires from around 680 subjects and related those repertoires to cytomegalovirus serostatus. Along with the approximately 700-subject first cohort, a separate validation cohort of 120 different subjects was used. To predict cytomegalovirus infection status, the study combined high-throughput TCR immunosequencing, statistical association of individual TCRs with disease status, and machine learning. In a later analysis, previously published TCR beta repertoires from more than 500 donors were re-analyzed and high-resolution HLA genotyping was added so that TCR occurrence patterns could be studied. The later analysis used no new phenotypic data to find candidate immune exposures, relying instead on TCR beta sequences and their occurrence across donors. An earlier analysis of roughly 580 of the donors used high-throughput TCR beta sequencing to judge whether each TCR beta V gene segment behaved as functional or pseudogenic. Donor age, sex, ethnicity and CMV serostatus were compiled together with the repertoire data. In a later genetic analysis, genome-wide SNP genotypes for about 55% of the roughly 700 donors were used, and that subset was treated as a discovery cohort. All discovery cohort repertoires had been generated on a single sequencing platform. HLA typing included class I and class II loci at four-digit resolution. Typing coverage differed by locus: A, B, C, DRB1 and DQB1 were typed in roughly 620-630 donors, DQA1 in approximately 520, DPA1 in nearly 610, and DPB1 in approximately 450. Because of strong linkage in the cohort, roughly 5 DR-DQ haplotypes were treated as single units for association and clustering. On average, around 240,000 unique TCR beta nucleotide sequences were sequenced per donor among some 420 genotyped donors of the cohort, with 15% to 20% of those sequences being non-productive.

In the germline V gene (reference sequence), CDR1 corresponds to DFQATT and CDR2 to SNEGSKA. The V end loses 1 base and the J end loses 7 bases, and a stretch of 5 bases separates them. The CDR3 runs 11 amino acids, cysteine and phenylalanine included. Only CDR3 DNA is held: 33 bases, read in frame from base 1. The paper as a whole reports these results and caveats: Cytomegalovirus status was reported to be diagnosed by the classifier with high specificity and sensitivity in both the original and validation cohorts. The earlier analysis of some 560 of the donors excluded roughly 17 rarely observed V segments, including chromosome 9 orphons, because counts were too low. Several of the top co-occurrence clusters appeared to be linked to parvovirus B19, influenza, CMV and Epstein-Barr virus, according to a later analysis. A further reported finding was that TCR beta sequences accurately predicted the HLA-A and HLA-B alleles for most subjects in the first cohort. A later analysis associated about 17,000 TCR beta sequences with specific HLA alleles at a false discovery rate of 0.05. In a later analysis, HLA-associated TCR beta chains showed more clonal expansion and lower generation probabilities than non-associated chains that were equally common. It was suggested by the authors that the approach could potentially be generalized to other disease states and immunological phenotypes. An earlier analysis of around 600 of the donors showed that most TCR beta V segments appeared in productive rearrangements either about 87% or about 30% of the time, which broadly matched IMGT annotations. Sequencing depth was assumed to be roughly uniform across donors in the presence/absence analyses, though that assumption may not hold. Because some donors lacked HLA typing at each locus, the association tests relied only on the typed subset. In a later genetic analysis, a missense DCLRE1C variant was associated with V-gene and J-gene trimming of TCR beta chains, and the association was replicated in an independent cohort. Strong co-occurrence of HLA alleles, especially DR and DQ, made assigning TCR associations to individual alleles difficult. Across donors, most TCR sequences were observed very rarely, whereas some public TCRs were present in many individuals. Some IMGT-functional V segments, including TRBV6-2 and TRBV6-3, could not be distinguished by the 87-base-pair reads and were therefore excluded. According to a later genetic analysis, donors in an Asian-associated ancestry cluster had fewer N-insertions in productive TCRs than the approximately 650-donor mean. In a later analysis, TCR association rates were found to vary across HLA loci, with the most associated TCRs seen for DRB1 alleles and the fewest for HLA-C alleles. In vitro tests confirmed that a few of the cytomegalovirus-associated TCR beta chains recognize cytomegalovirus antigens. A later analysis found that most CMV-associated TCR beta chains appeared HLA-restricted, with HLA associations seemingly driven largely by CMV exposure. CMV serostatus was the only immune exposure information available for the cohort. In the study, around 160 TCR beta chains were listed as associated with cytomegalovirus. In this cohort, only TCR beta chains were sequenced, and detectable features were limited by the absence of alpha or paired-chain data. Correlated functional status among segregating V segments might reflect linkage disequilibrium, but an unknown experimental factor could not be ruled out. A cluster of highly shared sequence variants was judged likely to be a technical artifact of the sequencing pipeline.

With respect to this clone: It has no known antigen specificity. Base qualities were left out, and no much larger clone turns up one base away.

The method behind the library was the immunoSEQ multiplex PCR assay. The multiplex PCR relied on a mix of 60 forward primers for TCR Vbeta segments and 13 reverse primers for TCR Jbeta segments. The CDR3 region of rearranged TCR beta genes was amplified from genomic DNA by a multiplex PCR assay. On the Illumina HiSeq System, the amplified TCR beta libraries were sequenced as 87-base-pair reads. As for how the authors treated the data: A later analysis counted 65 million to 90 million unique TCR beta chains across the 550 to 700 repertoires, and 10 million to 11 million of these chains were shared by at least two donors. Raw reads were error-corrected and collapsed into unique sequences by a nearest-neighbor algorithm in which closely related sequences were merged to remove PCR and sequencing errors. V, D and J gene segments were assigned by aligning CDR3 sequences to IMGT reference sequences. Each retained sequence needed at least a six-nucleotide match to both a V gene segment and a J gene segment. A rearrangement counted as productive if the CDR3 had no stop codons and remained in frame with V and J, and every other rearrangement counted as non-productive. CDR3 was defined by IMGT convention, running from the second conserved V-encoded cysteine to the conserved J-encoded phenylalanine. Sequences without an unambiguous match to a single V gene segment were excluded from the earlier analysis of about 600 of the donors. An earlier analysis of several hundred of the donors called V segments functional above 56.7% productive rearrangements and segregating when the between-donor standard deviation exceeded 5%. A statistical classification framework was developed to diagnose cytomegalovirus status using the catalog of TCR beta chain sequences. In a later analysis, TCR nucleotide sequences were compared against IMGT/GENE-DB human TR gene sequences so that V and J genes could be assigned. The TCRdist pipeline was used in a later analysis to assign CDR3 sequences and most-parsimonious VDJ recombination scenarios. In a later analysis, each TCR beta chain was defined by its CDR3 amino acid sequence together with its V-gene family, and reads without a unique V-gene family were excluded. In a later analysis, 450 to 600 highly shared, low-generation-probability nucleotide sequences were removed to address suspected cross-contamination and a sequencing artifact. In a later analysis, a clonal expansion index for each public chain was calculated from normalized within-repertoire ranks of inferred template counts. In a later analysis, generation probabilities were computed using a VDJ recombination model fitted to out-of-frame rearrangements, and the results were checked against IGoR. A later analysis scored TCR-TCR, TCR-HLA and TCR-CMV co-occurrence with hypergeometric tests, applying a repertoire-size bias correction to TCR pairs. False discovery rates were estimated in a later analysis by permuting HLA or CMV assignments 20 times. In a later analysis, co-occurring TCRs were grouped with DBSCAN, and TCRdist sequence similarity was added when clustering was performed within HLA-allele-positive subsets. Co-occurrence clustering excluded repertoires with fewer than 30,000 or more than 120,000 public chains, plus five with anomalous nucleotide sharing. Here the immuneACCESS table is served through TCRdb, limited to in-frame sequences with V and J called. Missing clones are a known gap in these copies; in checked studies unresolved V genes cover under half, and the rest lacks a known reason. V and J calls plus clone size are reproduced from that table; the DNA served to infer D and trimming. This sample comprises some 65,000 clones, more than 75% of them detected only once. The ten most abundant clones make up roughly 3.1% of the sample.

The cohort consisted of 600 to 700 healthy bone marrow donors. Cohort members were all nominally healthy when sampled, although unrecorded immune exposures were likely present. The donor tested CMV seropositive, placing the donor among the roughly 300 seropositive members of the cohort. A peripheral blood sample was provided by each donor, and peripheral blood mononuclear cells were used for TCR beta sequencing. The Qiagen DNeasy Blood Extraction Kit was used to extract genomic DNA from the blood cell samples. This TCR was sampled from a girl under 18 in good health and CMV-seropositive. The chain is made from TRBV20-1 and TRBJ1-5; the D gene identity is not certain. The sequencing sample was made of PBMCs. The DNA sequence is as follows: TGCAGTGCTAGAGTCGGGCAGCCCCAGCATTTT. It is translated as CSARVGQPQHF.